This TCR beta chain was identified during a study of cytomegalovirus exposure and HLA in healthy donors (dated by TCRdb to the late 2010s). At the level of the whole study: An earlier analysis of several hundred of the donors reported 276 Gb of sequence data and approximately 110 million unique TCR beta sequences from about 180 million T cells. An early release that covered around 590 HLA-typed donors contained 300 to 350 gigabases of sequencing data and tens of millions of unique TCR sequences. Of the approximately 400 genotyped donors, over 70% fell in the genetic ancestry cluster associated with self-reported Caucasian donors. The aim of the study was to test whether cataloging public T cell receptors could identify signatures of past pathogen exposure. The study used immunosequencing to profile the T cell repertoires of 666 subjects and linked those repertoires to cytomegalovirus serostatus. In addition to the first cohort of approximately 670 subjects, a separate validation cohort of 120 different subjects was used. To predict cytomegalovirus infection status, the study brought together high-throughput TCR immunosequencing, statistical association of individual TCRs with disease status, and machine learning. A later analysis re-examined previously published TCR beta repertoires from about 670 donors and added high-resolution HLA genotyping to investigate patterns of TCR occurrence. Rather than drawing on any new phenotypic data, the later analysis identified candidate immune exposures from TCR beta sequences and the way those sequences occurred across donors. An earlier analysis of 500 to 650 of the donors applied high-throughput TCR beta sequencing to assess whether each TCR beta V gene segment acted as functional or pseudogenic. Donor age, sex, ethnicity and CMV serostatus were collected together with the repertoire data. A later genetic analysis used genome-wide SNP genotypes for about 55% of the 666 donors, treating that subset as a discovery cohort. All discovery cohort repertoires had been generated on a single sequencing platform. Both class I and class II loci were covered by HLA typing, at four-digit resolution. Typing coverage varied by locus: roughly 620-640 donors for A, B, C, DRB1 and DQB1; roughly 500 for DQA1; over 600 for DPA1; under 490 for DPB1. A handful of DR-DQ haplotypes were treated as single units for association and clustering because of strong linkage in the cohort. Among over 350 genotyped donors of the cohort, an average of roughly 240,000 unique TCR beta nucleotide sequences were sequenced per donor, 15% to 20% of them non-productive. Overall results and qualifications from the work: Cytomegalovirus status was reported to be diagnosed by the classifier with high specificity and sensitivity in both the original and validation cohorts. A group of highly shared sequence variants was considered likely to be a technical artifact of the sequencing pipeline. In this cohort, only TCR beta chains were sequenced, and detectable features were limited by the absence of alpha or paired-chain data. Presence/absence analyses assumed roughly uniform sequencing depth across donors, an assumption that may not hold. For the cohort, immune exposure information was limited to CMV serostatus. The study gave a list of about 170 TCR beta chains associated with cytomegalovirus. Linkage disequilibrium might explain the correlated functional status among segregating V segments, but an unknown experimental factor could not be ruled out. In an earlier analysis of under 600 of the donors, most TCR beta V segments were observed in productive rearrangements about 90% or about 30% of the time, broadly matching IMGT annotations. Assigning TCR associations to individual alleles was difficult when HLA alleles, especially DR and DQ, strongly co-occurred. An association between a missense DCLRE1C variant and V-gene and J-gene trimming of TCR beta chains was found in a later genetic analysis and replicated in an independent cohort. According to the authors, the approach could potentially be generalized to other disease states and immunological phenotypes. Specific HLA alleles were associated with 16,951 TCR beta sequences at a false discovery rate of 0.05 in a later analysis. Because some donors lacked HLA typing at each locus, the association tests relied only on the typed subset. In a later analysis, HLA-associated TCR beta chains were found to be more clonally expanded and to have lower generation probabilities than equally common non-associated chains. A later genetic analysis reported fewer N-insertions in productive TCRs among donors in an Asian-associated ancestry cluster than the roughly 720-donor mean. According to a later analysis, most CMV-associated TCR beta chains appeared to be HLA-restricted, and the HLA associations seemed to be driven largely by CMV exposure. Because the 87-base-pair reads could not distinguish some IMGT-functional V segments, including TRBV6-2 and TRBV6-3, those segments were excluded. According to a later analysis, parvovirus B19, influenza, CMV and Epstein-Barr virus appeared linked to several top co-occurrence clusters. A further reported finding was that TCR beta sequences accurately predicted the HLA-A and HLA-B alleles for most subjects in the first cohort. The earlier analysis of a few hundred of the donors excluded roughly 16 rarely observed V segments, including chromosome 9 orphons, because counts were too low. In vitro tests confirmed that three of the cytomegalovirus-associated TCR beta chains recognize cytomegalovirus antigens. Across donors, most TCR sequences were observed very rarely, whereas some public TCRs were present in many individuals. In a later analysis, the rate of TCR association differed among HLA loci, with DRB1 alleles having the most associated TCRs and HLA-C alleles having the fewest.

In total, roughly 670 healthy bone marrow donors made up the cohort. All cohort members were sampled while nominally healthy, although unrecorded immune exposures were likely present. The donor tested CMV seronegative and was one of the 352 seronegative cohort members. A peripheral blood sample was provided by each donor, and peripheral blood mononuclear cells were used for TCR beta sequencing. Genomic DNA extraction from the blood cell samples was performed with the Qiagen DNeasy Blood Extraction Kit. The receptor library was made with the immunoSEQ multiplex PCR assay. For the multiplex PCR, a mixture combining 60 forward primers for TCR Vbeta segments and 13 reverse primers for TCR Jbeta segments was used. A multiplex PCR assay on genomic DNA amplified the CDR3 region of rearranged TCR beta genes. Amplified TCR beta libraries were sequenced as 87-base-pair reads on the Illumina HiSeq System. The authors' pipeline ran thus. Across the roughly 700 repertoires, a later analysis counted approximately 75 million unique TCR beta chains, roughly 11 million of which were shared by at least two donors. A nearest-neighbor algorithm error-corrected the raw reads and collapsed the reads into unique sequences, merging closely related sequences to remove PCR and sequencing errors. CDR3 sequences were aligned to IMGT reference sequences to assign V, D and J gene segments. For a sequence to be retained, a match of at least six nucleotides was required to both a V gene segment and a J gene segment. Rearrangements were classified as productive when the CDR3 lacked stop codons and remained in frame with V and J, and all other rearrangements were classified as non-productive. CDR3 was defined by IMGT convention, running from the second conserved V-encoded cysteine to the conserved J-encoded phenylalanine. The earlier analysis of a few hundred of the donors excluded sequences that lacked an unambiguous match to a single V gene segment. An earlier analysis of just under 600 of the donors called V segments functional above 56.7% productive rearrangements and segregating when the between-donor standard deviation exceeded 5%. To diagnose cytomegalovirus status from the catalog of TCR beta chain sequences, a statistical classification framework was built. A later analysis assigned V and J genes by comparing TCR nucleotide sequences with IMGT/GENE-DB human TR gene sequences. A later analysis assigned CDR3 sequences and most-parsimonious VDJ recombination scenarios with the TCRdist pipeline. In a later analysis, each TCR beta chain was defined by its CDR3 amino acid sequence together with its V-gene family, and reads without a unique V-gene family were excluded. In a later analysis, around 650 highly shared, low-generation-probability nucleotide sequences were removed to address suspected cross-contamination and a sequencing artifact. In a later analysis, a clonal expansion index was calculated for each public chain from normalized within-repertoire ranks of inferred template counts. Generation probabilities in a later analysis came from a VDJ recombination model fitted to out-of-frame rearrangements, and those results were checked against IGoR. Hypergeometric tests were used in a later analysis to score TCR-TCR, TCR-HLA and TCR-CMV co-occurrence, with a repertoire-size bias correction applied to the TCR pairs. In a later analysis, false discovery rates were estimated by permuting HLA or CMV assignments 20 times. A later analysis grouped co-occurring TCRs with DBSCAN, adding TCRdist sequence similarity when clustering within HLA-allele-positive subsets. Co-occurrence clustering excluded repertoires with fewer than 30,000 or more than 120,000 public chains, plus five with anomalous nucleotide sharing. TCRdb limited this immuneACCESS table to in-frame rearrangements with V and J called. A share of clones is missing; checked studies link under half to unresolved V genes, and the rest is unexplained. V and J calls and clone size are given by that table; D and trimming were obtained from the DNA. The sample data list some 110,000 clones, and 65% to 80% of these were observed just once. The ten largest clonotypes hold 3.5% to 4% of the sample.

This clone was detected only once. Its antigen is not yet known. There are no base qualities to consult, and no much larger clone falls within one base. In the germline V gene, CDR1 corresponds to MGHRA and CDR2 to YSYEKL. The CDR3 numbers 18 residues from cysteine through phenylalanine. Just the 54-base CDR3 DNA is kept, in frame starting at base 1. From V the trimming removes 4 bases and from J it removes 0 bases, while the gene matches leave 12 bases of the junction unaccounted for. Sample: PBMCs. This sequence originates from a man in his sixties in good health and CMV-seronegative. This chain joins TRBV4-1 to TRBJ1-5; 7 junctional bases match TRBD1. The CDR3 amino acid sequence is: CASSPGEGGSYSNQPQHF. Read as DNA, the sequence is TGCGCCAGCAGCCCGGGGGAAGGGGGCTCTTATAGCAATCAGCCCCAGCATTTT.